This T cell receptor (beta chain) was identified during a study of molecular identifiers for immune sequencing clone quantification. This clonotype was found many times. TCRdb reprocessed the PCR reads via MiXCR and lists one record per CDR3 protein. Among more than 550,000 distinct CDR3 sequences listed, about 25% were seen once. CDR1 is SNHLY and CDR2 is FYNNEI in the germline V gene. Trimming pared 6 bases from V and 0 bases from J, leaving 8 bases between. The CDR3 runs 13 residues. The chain recombines TRBV2 with TRBJ1-2; D gene uncertain. Input material: naive CD8+ T cells from blood, with Jurkat cell RNA spiked in. Subset: FACS-sorted CD8+CD4-CCR7+CD45RA+ naive T cells. The receptor was isolated from a human donor in good health. Some libraries in this study had Jurkat cell RNA spiked in. CDR3 in amino acids: CASRDGANYGYTF. DNA for the CDR3: TGTGCCAGCAGGGACGGAGCTAACTATGGCTACACCTTC. The variable domain in full, completed from reference TRBV2 and TRBJ1-2, reads EPEVTQTPSHQVTQMGQEVILRCVPISNHLYFYWYRQILGQKVEFLVSFYNNEISEKSEIFDDQFSVERPDGSNFTLKIRSTKLEDSAMYFCASRDGANYGYTFGSGTRLTVV.